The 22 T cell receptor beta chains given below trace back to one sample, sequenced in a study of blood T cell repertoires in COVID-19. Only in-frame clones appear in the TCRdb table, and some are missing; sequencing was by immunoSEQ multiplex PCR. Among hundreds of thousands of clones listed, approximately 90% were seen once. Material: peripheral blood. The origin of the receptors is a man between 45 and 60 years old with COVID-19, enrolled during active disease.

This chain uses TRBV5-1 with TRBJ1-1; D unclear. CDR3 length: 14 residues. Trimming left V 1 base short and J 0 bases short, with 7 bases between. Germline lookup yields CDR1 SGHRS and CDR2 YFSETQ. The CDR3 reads CASSLYSMNTEAFF. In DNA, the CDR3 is TGCGCCAGCAGCTTGTATAGCATGAACACTGAAGCTTTCTTT.

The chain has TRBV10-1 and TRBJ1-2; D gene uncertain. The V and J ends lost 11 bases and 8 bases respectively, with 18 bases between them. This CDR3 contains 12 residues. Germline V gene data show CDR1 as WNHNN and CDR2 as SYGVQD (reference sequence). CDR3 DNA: TGCGCCCGGCGGGAGCCCCGCCGCGGCTACACCTTC. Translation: CARREPRRGYTF.

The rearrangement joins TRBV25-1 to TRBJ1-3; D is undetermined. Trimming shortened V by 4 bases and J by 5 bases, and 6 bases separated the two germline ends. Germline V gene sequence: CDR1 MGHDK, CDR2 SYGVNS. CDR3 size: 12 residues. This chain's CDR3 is CASSGQRNTIYF. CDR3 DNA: TGTGCCAGCAGTGGACAACGAAACACCATATATTTT. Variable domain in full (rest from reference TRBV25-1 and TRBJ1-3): EADIYQTPRYLVIGTGKKITLECSQTMGHDKMYWYQQDPGMELHLIHYSYGVNSTEKGDLSSESTVSRIRTEHFPLTLESARPSHTSQYLCASSGQRNTIYFGEGSWLTVV.

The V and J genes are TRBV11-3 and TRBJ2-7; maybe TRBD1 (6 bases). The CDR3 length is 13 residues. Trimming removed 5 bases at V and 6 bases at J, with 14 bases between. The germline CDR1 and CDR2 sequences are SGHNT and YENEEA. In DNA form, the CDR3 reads TGTGCCAGCAGCCCAGGGGCAATGGGCGAGCAGTACTTC. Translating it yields CASSPGAMGEQYF.

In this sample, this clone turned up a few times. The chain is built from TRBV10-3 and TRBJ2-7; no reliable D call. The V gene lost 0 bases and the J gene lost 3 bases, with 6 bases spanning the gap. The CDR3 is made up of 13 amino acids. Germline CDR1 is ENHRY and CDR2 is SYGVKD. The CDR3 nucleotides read TGTGCCATCAGTGAGTCGAACAGCTACGAGCAGTACTTC. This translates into CAISESNSYEQYF.

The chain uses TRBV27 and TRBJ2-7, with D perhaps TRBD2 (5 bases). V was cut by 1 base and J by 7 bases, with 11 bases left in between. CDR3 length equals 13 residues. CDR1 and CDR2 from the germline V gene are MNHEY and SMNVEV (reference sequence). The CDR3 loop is CASSLLYSGEQYF. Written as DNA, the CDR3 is TGTGCCAGCAGTTTATTGTACTCGGGAGAGCAGTACTTC.

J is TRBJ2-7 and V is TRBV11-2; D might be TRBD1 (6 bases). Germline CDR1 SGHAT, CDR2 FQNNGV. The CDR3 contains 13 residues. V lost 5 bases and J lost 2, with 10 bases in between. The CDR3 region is CASSQTGPYEQYF. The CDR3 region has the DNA TGTGCCAGCAGCCAGACAGGTCCCTACGAGCAGTACTTC. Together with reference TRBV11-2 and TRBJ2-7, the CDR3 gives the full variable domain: EAGVAQSPRYKIIEKRQSVAFWCNPISGHATLYWYQQILGQGPKLLIQFQNNGVVDDSQLPKDRFSAERLKGVDSTLKIQPAKLEDSAVYLCASSQTGPYEQYFGPGTRLTVT.

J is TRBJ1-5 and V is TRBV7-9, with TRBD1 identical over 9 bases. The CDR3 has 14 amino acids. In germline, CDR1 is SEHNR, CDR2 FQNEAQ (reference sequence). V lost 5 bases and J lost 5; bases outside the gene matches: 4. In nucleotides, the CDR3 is TGTGCCAGCAGCGTACAGGGGGCGGATCAGCCCCAGCATTTT. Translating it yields CASSVQGADQPQHF.

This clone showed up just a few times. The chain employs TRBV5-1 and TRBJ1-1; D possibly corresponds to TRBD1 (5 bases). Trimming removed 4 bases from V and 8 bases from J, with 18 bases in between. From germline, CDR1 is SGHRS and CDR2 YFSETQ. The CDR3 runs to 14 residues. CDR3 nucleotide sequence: TGCGCCAGCAGCCCGGAACCGGGGGTTCGAGAAGCTTTCTTT. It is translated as CASSPEPGVREAFF.

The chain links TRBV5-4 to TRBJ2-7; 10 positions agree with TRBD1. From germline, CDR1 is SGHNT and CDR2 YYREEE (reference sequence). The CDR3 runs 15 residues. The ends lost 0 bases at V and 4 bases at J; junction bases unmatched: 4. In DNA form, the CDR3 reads TGTGCCAGCAGCTTGGTGGGGACAGGGGAGTACGAGCAGTACTTC. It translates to CASSLVGTGEYEQYF.

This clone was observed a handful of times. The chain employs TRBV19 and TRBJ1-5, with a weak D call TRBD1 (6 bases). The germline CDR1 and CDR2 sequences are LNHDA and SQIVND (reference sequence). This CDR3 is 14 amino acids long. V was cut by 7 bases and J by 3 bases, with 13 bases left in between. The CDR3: CASTPRDTNQPQHF. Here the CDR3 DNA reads TGTGCCAGTACCCCCCGGGACACCAATCAGCCCCAGCATTTT.

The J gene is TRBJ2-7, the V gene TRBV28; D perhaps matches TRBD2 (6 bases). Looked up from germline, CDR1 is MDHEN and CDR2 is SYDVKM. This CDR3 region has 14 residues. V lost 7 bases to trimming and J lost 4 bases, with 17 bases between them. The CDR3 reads CASKGLASQYEQYF. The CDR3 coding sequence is TGTGCCAGCAAGGGACTTGCTTCTCAATACGAGCAGTACTTC.

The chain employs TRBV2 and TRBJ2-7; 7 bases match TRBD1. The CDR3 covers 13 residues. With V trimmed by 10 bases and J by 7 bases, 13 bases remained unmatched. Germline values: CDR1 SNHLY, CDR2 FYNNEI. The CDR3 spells CANAITGVGEQYF. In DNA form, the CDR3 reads TGTGCCAACGCTATTACAGGGGTGGGGGAGCAGTACTTC.

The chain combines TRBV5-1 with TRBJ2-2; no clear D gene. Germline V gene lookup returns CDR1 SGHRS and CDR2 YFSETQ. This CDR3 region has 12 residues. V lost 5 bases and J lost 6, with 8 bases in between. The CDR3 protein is CASSESAGELFF. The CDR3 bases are TGCGCCAGCAGTGAGTCGGCCGGGGAGCTGTTTTTT.

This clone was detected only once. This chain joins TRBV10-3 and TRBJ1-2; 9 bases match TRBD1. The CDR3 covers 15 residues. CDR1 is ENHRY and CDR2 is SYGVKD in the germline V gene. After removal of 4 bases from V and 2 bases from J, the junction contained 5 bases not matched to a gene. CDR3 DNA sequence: TGTGCCATCAGTGGCACCGGGACAGGGAACTATGGCTACACCTTC. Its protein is CAISGTGTGNYGYTF.

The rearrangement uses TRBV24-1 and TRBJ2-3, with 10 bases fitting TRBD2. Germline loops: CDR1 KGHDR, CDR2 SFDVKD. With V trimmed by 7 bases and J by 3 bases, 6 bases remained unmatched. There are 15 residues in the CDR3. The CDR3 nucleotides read TGTGCCACCAGCCAGCGGGAGGGTAGTACAGATACGCAGTATTTT. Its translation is CATSQREGSTDTQYF.

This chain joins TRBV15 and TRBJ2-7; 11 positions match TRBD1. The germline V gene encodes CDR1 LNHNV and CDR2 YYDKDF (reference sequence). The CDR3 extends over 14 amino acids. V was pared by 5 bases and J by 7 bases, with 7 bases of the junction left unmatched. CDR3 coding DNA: TGTGCCACCAGCGCAGGACAGGGGGCGCTTGAGCAGTACTTC. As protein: CATSAGQGALEQYF.

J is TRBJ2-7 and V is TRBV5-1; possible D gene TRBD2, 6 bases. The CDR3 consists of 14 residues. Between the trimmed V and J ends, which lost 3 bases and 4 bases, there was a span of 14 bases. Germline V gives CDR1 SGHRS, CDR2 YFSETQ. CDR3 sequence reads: CASSSRTGDYEQYF. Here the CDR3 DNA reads TGCGCCAGCAGCTCTCGGACGGGAGATTACGAGCAGTACTTC.

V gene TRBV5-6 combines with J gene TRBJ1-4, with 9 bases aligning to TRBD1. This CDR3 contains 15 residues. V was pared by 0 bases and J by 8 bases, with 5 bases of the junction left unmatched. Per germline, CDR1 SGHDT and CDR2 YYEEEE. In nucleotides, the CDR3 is TGTGCCAGCAGCTTGGTTGGGACAGGGTACGAAAAACTGTTTTTT. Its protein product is CASSLVGTGYEKLFF.

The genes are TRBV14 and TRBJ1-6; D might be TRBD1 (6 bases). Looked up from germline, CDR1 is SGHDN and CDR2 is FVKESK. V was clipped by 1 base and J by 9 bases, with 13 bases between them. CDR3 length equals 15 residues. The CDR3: CASSQAGVRGSPLHF. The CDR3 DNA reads TGTGCCAGCAGCCAAGCAGGGGTTCGGGGTTCACCCCTCCACTTT.

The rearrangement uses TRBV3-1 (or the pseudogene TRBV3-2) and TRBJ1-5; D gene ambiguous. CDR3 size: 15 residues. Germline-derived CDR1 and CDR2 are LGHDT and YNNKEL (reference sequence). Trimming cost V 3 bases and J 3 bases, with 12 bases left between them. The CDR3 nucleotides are TGTGCCAGCAGCCAGGCGTCGACTTACAATCAGCCCCAGCATTTT. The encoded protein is CASSQASTYNQPQHF.

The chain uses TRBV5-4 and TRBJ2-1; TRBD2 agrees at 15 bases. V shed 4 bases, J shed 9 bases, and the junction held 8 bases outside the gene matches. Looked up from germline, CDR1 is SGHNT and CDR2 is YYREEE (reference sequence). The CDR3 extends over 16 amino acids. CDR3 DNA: TGTGCCAGCAGCGCCGGACTAGCGGGGGGGCGGGGTGAGCAGTTCTTC. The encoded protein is CASSAGLAGGRGEQFF.